This T cell receptor (beta chain) derives from a study of patients and donors after allogeneic stem cell transplantation (dated by TCRdb to the early 2020s). The germline V gene yields SGDLS for CDR1 and YYNGEE for CDR2. The germline ends are 11 bases apart after V is trimmed by 0 bases and J by 5 bases. The CDR3 covers 15 residues, taking in both the cysteine and the phenylalanine. CDR3 DNA only is kept here, 45 bases in frame from base 1. Receptor libraries were prepared by RT-PCR. TCRdb lists the instrument as NextSeq 550. In-frame beta chains were kept once TCRdb had trimmed the public reads at Q25 with fastp and called clones with MiXCR. Each CDR3 protein gets just one entry, which takes the most common genes and DNA from the rows behind it. This sample has approximately 90,000 distinct CDR3 sequences in its table, and roughly 5.1% of those were observed once. Less than 3% of the sample is held by the ten biggest clonotypes.

In its sample, this clonotype was seen many times. Its cognate antigen has yet to be identified. Base qualities are not at hand, and no much larger clone is one base apart. The V gene is TRBV9 and the J gene is TRBJ2-2; too little of a D gene remains to name it. The sequenced sample consisted of blood, either unsorted or a sorted T cell fraction (not recorded which). The origin of this receptor is a human donor who was either an allogeneic HSCT recipient or a stem cell or donor lymphocyte infusion donor (not recorded which). It is not recorded whose cells these are; they may come from a transplant donor. The CDR3 is CASSVGTVATGELFF. The DNA sequence is given as TGTGCCAGCAGCGTAGGGACGGTTGCGACCGGGGAGCTGTTTTTT.